The TCR beta chain under discussion was sequenced for a study of shared clonotypes between healthy human individuals. In the study overall: CD4 naive and CD4 memory each took three plates per donor, while CD8 naive took two and CD8 memory one.

Study results and caveats: Large sequencing depth failed to make sorted-subset sequencing complete, rarefaction showed. Across subsets, estimated richness was generally greater for naive than for memory populations.

The assay was immunoSEQ multiplex PCR, and TCRdb's table has in-frame clones only and misses some. The sample consists of 2 million to 3 million clones, 80% to 95% of them appearing once. CDR1 SEHNR and CDR2 FQNEAQ come from the germline V gene (reference sequence). Trimming pared 7 bases from V and 2 bases from J, leaving 9 bases between. The CDR3 sequence is 14 residues long. Of note for this clone: As yet, its antigen is unknown.

This chain joins TRBV7-9 and TRBJ2-6; D gene uncertain. The source is a man aged 18 to 30 in good health. Some clones in this sample may be carry-over from other donors' samples. Sequencing was done on a sample of naive CD4+ T cells from PBMCs. Subset meaning: CD45RA+ positively selected. CDR3 DNA: TGTGCCAGCATCGATGGGGCTGGGGCCAACGTCCTGACTTTC. Translation: CASIDGAGANVLTF.